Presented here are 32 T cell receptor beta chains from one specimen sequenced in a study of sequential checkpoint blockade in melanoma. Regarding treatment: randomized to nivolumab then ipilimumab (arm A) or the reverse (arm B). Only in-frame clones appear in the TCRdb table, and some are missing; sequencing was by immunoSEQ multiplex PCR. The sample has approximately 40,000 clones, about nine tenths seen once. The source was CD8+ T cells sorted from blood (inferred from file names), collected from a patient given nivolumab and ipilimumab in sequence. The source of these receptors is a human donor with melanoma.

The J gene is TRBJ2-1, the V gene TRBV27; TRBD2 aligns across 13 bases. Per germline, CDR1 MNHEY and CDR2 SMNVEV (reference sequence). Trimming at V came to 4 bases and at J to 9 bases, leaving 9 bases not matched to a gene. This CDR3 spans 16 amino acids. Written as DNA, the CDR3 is TGTGCCAGCAGTTCAGGACTAGCGGGAGTTTCTGGTGAGCAGTTCTTC. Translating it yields CASSSGLAGVSGEQFF.

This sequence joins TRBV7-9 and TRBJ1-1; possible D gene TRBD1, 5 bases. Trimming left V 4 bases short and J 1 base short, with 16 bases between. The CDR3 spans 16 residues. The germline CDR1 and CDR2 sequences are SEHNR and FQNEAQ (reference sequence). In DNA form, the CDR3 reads TGTGCCAGCAGCTCATCTCGGTGGGGCCAGAACACTGAAGCTTTCTTT. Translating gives CASSSSRWGQNTEAFF.

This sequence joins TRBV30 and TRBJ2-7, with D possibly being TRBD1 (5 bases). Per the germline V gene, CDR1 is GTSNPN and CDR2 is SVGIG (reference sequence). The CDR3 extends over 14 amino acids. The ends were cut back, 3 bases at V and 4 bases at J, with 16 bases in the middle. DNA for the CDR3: TGTGCCTGGAGAGACTTGGCAGGGAATTACGAGCAGTACTTC. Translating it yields CAWRDLAGNYEQYF.

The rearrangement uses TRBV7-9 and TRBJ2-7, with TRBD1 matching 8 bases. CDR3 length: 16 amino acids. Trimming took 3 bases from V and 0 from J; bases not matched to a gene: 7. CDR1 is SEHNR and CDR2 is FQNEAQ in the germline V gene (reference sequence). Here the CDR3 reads CASSFIGTGDSYEQYV. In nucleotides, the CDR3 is TGTGCCAGCAGCTTCATCGGGACAGGTGACTCCTACGAGCAGTACGTC.

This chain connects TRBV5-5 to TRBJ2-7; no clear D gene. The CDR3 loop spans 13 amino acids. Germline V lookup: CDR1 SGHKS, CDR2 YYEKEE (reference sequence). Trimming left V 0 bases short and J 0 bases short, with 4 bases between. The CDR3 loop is CASSLANSYEQYF. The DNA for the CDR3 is TGTGCCAGCAGCTTGGCAAACTCCTACGAGCAGTACTTC.

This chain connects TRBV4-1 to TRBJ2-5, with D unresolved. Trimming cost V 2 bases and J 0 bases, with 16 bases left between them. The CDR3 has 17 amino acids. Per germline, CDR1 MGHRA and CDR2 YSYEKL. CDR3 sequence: CASSQSGGSSYQETQYF. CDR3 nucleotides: TGCGCCAGCAGCCAAAGTGGCGGCAGTTCGTACCAAGAGACCCAGTACTTC.

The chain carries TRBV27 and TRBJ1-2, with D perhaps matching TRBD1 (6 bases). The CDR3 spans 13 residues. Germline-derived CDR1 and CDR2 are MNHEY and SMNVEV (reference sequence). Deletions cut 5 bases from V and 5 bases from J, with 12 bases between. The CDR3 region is CASSAVGGYGYTF. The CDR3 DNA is TGTGCCAGCAGTGCCGTAGGGGGTTATGGCTACACCTTC.

The CDR3 loop is CASSVTRGRPDTQYF. CDR3 nucleotides: TGCGCCAGCAGCGTCACGCGGGGGCGACCAGATACGCAGTATTTT. This rearrangement joins TRBV5-1 to TRBJ2-3; TRBD2 might be the D (7 bases). The germline V and J ends were trimmed by 4 bases and 4 bases, with 16 bases remaining between them. This CDR3 has 15 amino acids. CDR1 and CDR2 (germline): SGHRS, YFSETQ.

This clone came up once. In DNA, the CDR3 is TGTGCCAGCAGCCCCAAGTCTTTGGCGGGCTACAGCACAGATACGCAGTATTTT. Its protein is CASSPKSLAGYSTDTQYF. This chain uses TRBV7-3 with TRBJ2-3; TRBD2 might be the D (5 bases). Germline CDR1 and CDR2: SGHTA and FQGTGA. The CDR3 spans 18 residues. V was trimmed by 5 bases and J by 0 bases, leaving 21 bases between them.

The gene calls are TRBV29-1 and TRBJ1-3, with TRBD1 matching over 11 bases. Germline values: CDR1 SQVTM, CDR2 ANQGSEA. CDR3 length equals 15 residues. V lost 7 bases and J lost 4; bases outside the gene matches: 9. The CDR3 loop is CSGRTGGASGNTIYF. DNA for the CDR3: TGCAGCGGTCGGACAGGGGGCGCGTCCGGAAACACCATATATTTT.

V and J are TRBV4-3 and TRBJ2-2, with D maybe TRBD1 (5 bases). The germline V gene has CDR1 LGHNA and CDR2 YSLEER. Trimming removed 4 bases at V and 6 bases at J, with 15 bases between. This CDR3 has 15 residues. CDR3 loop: CASSPTVVGAGELFF. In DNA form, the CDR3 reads TGCGCCAGCAGCCCTACGGTGGTAGGGGCCGGGGAGCTGTTTTTT.

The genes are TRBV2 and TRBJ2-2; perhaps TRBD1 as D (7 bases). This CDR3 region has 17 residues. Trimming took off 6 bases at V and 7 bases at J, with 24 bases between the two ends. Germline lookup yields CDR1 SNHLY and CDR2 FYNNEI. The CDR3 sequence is CASRQGGLDPTGGELFF. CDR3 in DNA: TGTGCCAGCAGGCAGGGGGGTTTGGACCCAACCGGCGGGGAGCTGTTTTTT.

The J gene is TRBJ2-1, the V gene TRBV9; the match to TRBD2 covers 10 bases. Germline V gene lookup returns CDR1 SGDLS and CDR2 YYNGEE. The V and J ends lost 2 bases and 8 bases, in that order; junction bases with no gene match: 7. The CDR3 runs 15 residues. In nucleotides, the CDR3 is TGTGCCAGCAGCGTTACCGGGACTAGCGTAGATGAGCAGTTCTTC. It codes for CASSVTGTSVDEQFF.

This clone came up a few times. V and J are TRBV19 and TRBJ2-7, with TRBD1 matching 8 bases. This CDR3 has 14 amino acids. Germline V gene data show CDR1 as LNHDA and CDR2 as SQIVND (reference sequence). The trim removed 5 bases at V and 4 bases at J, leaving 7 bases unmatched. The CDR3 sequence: CASSVGTGDYEQYV. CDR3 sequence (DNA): TGTGCCAGTAGTGTTGGGACAGGAGATTACGAGCAGTACGTC.

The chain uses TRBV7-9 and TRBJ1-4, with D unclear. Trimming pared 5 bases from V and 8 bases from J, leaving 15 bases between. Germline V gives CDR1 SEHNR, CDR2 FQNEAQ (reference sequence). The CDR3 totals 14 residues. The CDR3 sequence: CASSQISGEEKLFF. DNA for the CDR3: TGTGCCAGCAGCCAAATAAGTGGGGAGGAAAAACTGTTTTTT.

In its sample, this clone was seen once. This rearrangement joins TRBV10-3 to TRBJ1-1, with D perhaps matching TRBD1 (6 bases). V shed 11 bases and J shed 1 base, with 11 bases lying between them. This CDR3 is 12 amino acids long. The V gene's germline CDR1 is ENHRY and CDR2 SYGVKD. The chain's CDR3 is CAVGQRNTEAFF. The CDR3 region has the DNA TGTGCCGTCGGACAGCGGAACACTGAAGCTTTCTTT.

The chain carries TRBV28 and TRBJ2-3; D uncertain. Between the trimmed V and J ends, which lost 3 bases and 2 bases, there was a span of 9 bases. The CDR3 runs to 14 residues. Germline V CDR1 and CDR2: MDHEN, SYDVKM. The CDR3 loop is CASSFPFYTDTQYF. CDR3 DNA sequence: TGTGCCAGCAGTTTCCCCTTTTACACAGATACGCAGTATTTT.

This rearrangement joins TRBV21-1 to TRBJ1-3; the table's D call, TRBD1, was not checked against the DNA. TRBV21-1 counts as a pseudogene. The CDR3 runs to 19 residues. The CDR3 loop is CASSKGRDGTYISPNTIYF. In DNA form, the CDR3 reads TGTGCCAGCAGCAAAGGAAGGGACGGGACATATATTAGTCCAAACACCATATATTTT.

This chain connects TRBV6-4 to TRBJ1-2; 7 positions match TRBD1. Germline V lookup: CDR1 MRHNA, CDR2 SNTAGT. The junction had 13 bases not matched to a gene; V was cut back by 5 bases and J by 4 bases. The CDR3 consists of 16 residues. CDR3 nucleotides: TGTGCCAGCAGTCCGCACCACGGGACAGATCTCTATGGCTACACCTTC. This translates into CASSPHHGTDLYGYTF.

The DNA for the CDR3 is TGTGCCACCAGCAGTTGGACAGAAGATTATGGCTACACCTTC. It translates to CATSSWTEDYGYTF. The chain carries TRBV15 and TRBJ1-2, with D maybe TRBD1 (6 bases). The CDR3 contains 14 residues. Germline V gives CDR1 LNHNV, CDR2 YYDKDF (reference sequence). Trimming left V 3 bases short and J 5 bases short, with 13 bases between. Filled out from reference TRBV15 and TRBJ1-2, the complete variable domain reads DAMVIQNPRYQVTQFGKPVTLSCSQTLNHNVMYWYQQKSSQAPKLLFHYYDKDFNNEADTPDNFQSRRPNTSFCFLDIRSPGLGDTAMYLCATSSWTEDYGYTFGSGTRLTVV.

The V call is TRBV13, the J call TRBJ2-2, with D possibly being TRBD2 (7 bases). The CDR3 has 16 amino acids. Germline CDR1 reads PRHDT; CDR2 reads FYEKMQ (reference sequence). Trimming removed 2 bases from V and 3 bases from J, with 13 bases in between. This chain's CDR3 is CASSLRGGGYTGELFF. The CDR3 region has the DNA TGTGCCAGCAGCTTAAGGGGAGGGGGATACACCGGGGAGCTGTTTTTT. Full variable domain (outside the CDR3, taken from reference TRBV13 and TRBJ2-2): AAGVIQSPRHLIKEKRETATLKCYPIPRHDTVYWYQQGPGQDPQFLISFYEKMQSDKGSIPDRFSAQQFSDYHSELNMSSLELGDSALYFCASSLRGGGYTGELFFGEGSRLTVL.

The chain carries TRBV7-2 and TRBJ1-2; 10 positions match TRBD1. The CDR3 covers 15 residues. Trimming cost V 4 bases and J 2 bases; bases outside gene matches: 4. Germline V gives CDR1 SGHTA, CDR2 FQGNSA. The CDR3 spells CASSSGTGVNYGYTF. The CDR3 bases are TGTGCCAGCAGCTCCGGGACAGGGGTAAACTATGGCTACACCTTC.

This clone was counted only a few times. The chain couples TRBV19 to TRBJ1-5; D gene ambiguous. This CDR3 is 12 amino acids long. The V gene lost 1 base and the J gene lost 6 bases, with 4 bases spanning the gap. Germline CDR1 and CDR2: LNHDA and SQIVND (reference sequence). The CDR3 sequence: CASSIGGQPQHF. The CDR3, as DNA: TGTGCCAGTAGTATAGGAGGTCAGCCCCAGCATTTT.

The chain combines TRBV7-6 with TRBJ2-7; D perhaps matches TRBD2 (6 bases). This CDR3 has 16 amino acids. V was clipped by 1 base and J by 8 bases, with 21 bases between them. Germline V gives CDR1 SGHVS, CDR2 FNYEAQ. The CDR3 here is CASSLDGVYGRSKQYF. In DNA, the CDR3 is TGTGCCAGCAGCTTAGACGGTGTTTACGGGAGAAGTAAGCAGTACTTC.

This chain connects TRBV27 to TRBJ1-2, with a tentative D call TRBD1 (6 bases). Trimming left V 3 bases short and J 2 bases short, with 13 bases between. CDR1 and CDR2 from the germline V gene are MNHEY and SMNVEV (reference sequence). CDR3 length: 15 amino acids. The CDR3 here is CASSFAGDGNYGYTF. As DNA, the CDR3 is TGTGCCAGCAGTTTTGCAGGGGACGGGAACTATGGCTACACCTTC.

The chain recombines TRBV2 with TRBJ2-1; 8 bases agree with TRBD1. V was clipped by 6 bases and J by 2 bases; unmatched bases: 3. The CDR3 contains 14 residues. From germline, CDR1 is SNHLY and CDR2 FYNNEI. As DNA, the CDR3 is TGTGCCAGCAGGGGACAGGCAACCTACAATGAGCAGTTCTTC. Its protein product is CASRGQATYNEQFF.

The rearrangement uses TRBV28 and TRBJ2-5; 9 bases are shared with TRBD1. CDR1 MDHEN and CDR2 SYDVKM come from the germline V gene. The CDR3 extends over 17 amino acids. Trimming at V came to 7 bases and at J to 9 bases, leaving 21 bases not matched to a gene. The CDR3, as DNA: TGTGCCAGCACTGCGGGCGGGACAGGGCTAACTGGGGGGCCCCAGTACTTC. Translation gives CASTAGGTGLTGGPQYF.

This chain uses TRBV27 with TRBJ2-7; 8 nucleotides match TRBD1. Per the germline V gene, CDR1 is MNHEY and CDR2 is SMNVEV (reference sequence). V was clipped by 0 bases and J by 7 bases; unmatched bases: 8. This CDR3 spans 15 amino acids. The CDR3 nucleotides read TGTGCCAGCAGTTTATCCGGACAGGGAACGAGTGAGCAGTACTTC. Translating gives CASSLSGQGTSEQYF.

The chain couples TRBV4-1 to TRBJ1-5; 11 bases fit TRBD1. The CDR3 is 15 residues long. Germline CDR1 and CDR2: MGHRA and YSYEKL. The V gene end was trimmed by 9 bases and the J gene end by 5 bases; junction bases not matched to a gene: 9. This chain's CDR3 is CASSVGQGVDQPQHF. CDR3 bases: TGCGCCAGTTCGGTGGGACAGGGGGTTGATCAGCCCCAGCATTTT.

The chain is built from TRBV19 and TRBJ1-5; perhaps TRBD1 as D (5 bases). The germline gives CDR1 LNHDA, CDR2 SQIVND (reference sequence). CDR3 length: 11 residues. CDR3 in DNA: TGTGGAGCGGGGGGGTATCAGCCCCAGCATTTT. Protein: CGAGGYQPQHF.

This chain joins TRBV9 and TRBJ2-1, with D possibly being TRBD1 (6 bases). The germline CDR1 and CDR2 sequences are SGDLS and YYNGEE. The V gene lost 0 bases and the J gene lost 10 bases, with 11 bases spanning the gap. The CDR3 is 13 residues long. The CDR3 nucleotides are TGTGCCAGCAGCGTAGTATCAGGGGTCGAGCAGTTCTTC. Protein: CASSVVSGVEQFF.

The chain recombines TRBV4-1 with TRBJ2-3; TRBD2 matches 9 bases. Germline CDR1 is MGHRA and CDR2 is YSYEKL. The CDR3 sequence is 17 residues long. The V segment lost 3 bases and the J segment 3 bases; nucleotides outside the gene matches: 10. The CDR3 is CASSHPRSGRRTDTQYF. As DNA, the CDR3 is TGCGCCAGCAGCCACCCCCGTAGCGGGAGAAGAACAGATACGCAGTATTTT.